These 8 T cell receptor beta chains were sequenced from one sample in a study of blood T cell repertoires in COVID-19. Using immunoSEQ multiplex PCR, the repertoire was profiled, and TCRdb retains in-frame clones only, with some absent. Counted here are 96,000 or so clones, 70% to 90% occurring once; the ten biggest clones make up 2.9%. Sequencing input: peripheral blood. The receptor source for this set is a woman of 80 years or more with acute or convalescent COVID-19.

This clone came up once. This sequence joins TRBV19 and TRBJ1-2; 8 bases align to TRBD1. The germline CDR1 and CDR2 sequences are LNHDA and SQIVND (reference sequence). This CDR3 spans 12 amino acids. Trimming cost V 8 bases and J 4 bases; bases outside gene matches: 3. CDR3 residues: CASGTGTYGYTF. Written as DNA, the CDR3 is TGTGCCAGTGGGACAGGAACCTATGGCTACACCTTC.

The chain combines TRBV29-1 with TRBJ2-5; possible D gene TRBD1, 6 bases. The CDR3 is 15 amino acids. Germline assignment: CDR1 SQVTM and CDR2 ANQGSEA. Trimming left V 4 bases short and J 5 bases short, with 20 bases between. CDR3 in DNA: TGCAGCGTTGCAGGACAGACTCAAAAAGGGGAGACCCAGTACTTC. It yields the protein CSVAGQTQKGETQYF.

The J gene is TRBJ2-7, the V gene TRBV27; tentatively, D is TRBD1 (7 bases). V was cut by 3 bases and J by 6 bases, with 12 bases left in between. The CDR3 covers 13 residues. CDR1 is MNHEY and CDR2 is SMNVEV in the germline V gene (reference sequence). The DNA for the CDR3 is TGTGCCAGCAGTTTTCAGGGGGGAGCCGAGCAGTACTTC. Residues: CASSFQGGAEQYF.

The rearrangement links TRBV12-5 to TRBJ2-1, with D possibly TRBD1 on 6 matching bases. CDR1 LGHNT and CDR2 FRNRAP come from the germline V gene. CDR3 length equals 16 residues. Trimming pared 4 bases from V and 5 bases from J, leaving 18 bases between. CDR3 protein: CASGSPRQGTHNEQFF. CDR3 nucleotide sequence: TGTGCTAGTGGTTCACCCAGGCAGGGGACCCACAATGAGCAGTTCTTC. Full variable domain (missing parts from reference TRBV12-5 and TRBJ2-1): DARVTQTPRHKVTEMGQEVTMRCQPILGHNTVFWYRQTMMQGLELLAYFRNRAPLDDSGMPKDRFSAEMPDATLATLKIQPSEPRDSAVYFCASGSPRQGTHNEQFFGPGTRLTVL.

The V gene is TRBV4-1, the J gene TRBJ1-3; TRBD1 is a possible D gene (6 bases). This CDR3 contains 15 residues. Germline V lookup: CDR1 MGHRA, CDR2 YSYEKL. Trimming shortened V by 4 bases and J by 0 bases, and 10 bases separated the two germline ends. CDR3: CASSPTGISGNTIYF. CDR3 DNA: TGCGCCAGCAGCCCGACAGGCATCTCTGGAAACACCATATATTTT.

This clone was seen a few times. V and J are TRBV5-4 and TRBJ1-1; TRBD1 matches at 11 bases. The V segment lost 4 bases and the J segment 2 bases; nucleotides outside the gene matches: 13. The V gene's germline CDR1 is SGHNT and CDR2 YYREEE (reference sequence). The CDR3 length is 18 residues. CDR3 DNA: TGTGCCAGCAGCCTTGGAGGACAGGGGGCTGGGAAAAACACTGAAGCTTTCTTT. This translates into CASSLGGQGAGKNTEAFF.

This rearrangement joins TRBV29-1 to TRBJ2-1, with a tentative D call TRBD2 (6 bases). Between the trimmed V and J ends, which lost 6 bases and 2 bases, there was a span of 14 bases. Germline V gives CDR1 SQVTM, CDR2 ANQGSEA. The CDR3 is 14 residues long. The CDR3 region is CSVALAVAYNEQFF. Written as DNA, the CDR3 is TGCAGCGTAGCGTTAGCGGTCGCCTACAATGAGCAGTTCTTC.

This chain links TRBV11-3 with TRBJ1-1; a possible D gene is TRBD1 (6 bases). Germline V CDR1 and CDR2: SGHNT, YENEEA. The V and J ends lost 0 bases and 2 bases respectively, with 10 bases between them. This CDR3 has 15 amino acids. CDR3 sequence reads: CASSLDGQQNTEAFF. The CDR3, as DNA: TGTGCCAGCAGCTTAGATGGACAGCAAAACACTGAAGCTTTCTTT.